This TCR beta chain was identified during a study of cytomegalovirus exposure and HLA in healthy donors. The wider study: The 120 validation repertoires used the same platform as the approximately 620 first-cohort repertoires (as reported by a later analysis). Findings and caveats of the study: Under in vitro conditions, three CMV-associated chains were confirmed as specific for CMV antigens. Overall, approximately 180 TCR beta chains were annotated as cytomegalovirus-associated. High sensitivity and specificity were reportedly achieved when the classifier diagnosed cytomegalovirus status.

Trimming stripped 4 bases from V and 5 bases from J, with 11 bases between. Germline V gives CDR1 LNHDA, CDR2 SQIVND (reference sequence). This CDR3 has 13 residues. This clone showed up just a few times. Its antigen is unknown. Data came from immunoSEQ multiplex PCR; TCRdb stores just in-frame clones and leaves some out. The table includes 200,000 to 250,000 clones, 80% to 90% detected once. The rearrangement uses TRBV19 and TRBJ1-2; D unclear. The source of this sequence is a man aged 18 to 29 in good health and CMV-seronegative. The sequenced sample consisted of PBMCs. CDR3 loop: CASSNTGLYGYTF. In DNA, the CDR3 is TGTGCCAGTAGTAACACGGGATTGTATGGCTACACCTTC.